This T cell receptor (beta chain) was sequenced in a study of Graves' ophthalmopathy and Graves' hyperthyroidism. Study as a whole: Specimen type is peripheral blood, obtained at initial diagnosis before any treatment. Study-level results: Blood shared most expanded thyroid clonotypes above 0.001 frequency. Researchers report that a 13-signature model separated ophthalmopathy from stable hyperthyroidism, posting around 86% sensitivity and about 78% specificity.

CDR1 DFQATT and CDR2 SNEGSKA come from the germline V gene (reference sequence). Trimming pared 3 bases from V and 4 bases from J, leaving 13 bases between. There are 14 residues in the CDR3. Concerning this clonotype itself: Antigen specificity is unknown.

RNA transcripts provided the template for amplifying TCR beta CDR3 regions. The first-round RT-PCR employed HTBI primers together with the Qiagen OneStep RT-PCR kit. A multiplex PCR was then performed as the second round. In TCRdb, the multiplex PCR reads were re-called with MiXCR into one record per CDR3 protein. This table holds 300,000 or so distinct CDR3 sequences, roughly 15% found once. PBMCs were isolated from an approximately 10 ml sample of fresh peripheral blood. The V call is TRBV20-1, the J call TRBJ2-1; possibly TRBD1 or TRBD2 for D (5 bases each). Input material: peripheral blood. This TCR was recovered from an adult man with Graves' ophthalmopathy. The CDR3 sequence: CSASGAGSYNEQFF. DNA of the CDR3: TGCAGTGCTAGCGGGGCAGGGAGTTACAATGAGCAGTTCTTC.